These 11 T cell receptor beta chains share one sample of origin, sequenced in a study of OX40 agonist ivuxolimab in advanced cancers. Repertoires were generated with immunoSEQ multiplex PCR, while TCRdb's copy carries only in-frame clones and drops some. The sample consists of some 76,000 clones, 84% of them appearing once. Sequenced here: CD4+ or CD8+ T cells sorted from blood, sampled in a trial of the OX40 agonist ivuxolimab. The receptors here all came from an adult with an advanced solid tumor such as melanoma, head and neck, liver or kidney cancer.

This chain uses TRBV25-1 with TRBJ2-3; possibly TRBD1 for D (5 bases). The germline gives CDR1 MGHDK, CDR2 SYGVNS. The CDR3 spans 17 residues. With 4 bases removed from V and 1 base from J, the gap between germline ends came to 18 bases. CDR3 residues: CASSGSGRAKRTDTQYF. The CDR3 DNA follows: TGTGCCAGCAGTGGATCTGGCAGGGCCAAACGCACAGATACGCAGTATTTT. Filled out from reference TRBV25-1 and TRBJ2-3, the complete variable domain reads EADIYQTPRYLVIGTGKKITLECSQTMGHDKMYWYQQDPGMELHLIHYSYGVNSTEKGDLSSESTVSRIRTEHFPLTLESARPSHTSQYLCASSGSGRAKRTDTQYFGPGTRLTVL.

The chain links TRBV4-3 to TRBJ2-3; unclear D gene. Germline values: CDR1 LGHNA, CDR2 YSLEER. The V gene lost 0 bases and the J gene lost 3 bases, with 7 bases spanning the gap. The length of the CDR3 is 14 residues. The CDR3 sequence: CASSQDLGTDTQYF. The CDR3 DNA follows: TGCGCCAGCAGCCAAGATCTAGGAACAGATACGCAGTATTTT.

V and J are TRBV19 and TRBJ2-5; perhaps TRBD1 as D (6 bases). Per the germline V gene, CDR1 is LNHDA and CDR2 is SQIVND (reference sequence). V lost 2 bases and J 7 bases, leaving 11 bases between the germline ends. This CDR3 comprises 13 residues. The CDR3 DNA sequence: TGTGCCAGTAGTATATTGCAGGGGAGGACCCAGTACTTC. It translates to CASSILQGRTQYF. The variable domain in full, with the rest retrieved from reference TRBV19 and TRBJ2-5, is DGGITQSPKYLFRKEGQNVTLSCEQNLNHDAMYWYRQDPGQGLRLIYYSQIVNDFQKGDIAEGYSVSREKKESFPLTVTSAQKNPTAFYLCASSILQGRTQYFGPGTRLLVL.

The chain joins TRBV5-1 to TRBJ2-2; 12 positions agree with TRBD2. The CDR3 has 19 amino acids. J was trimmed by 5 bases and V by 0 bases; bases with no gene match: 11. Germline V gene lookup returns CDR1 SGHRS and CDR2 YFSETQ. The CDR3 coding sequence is TGCGCCAGCAGCTTGGAGTCTCTAGCGGGAGGGCCGGGGACCGGGGAGCTGTTTTTT. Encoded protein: CASSLESLAGGPGTGELFF.

CDR3 amino acids: CASSPLAGGMDYGYTF. CDR3 bases: TGTGCCAGCAGTCCCTTGGCAGGGGGAATGGACTATGGCTACACCTTC. The chain employs TRBV28 and TRBJ1-2; 7 bases are shared with TRBD1. Trimming at V came to 5 bases and at J to 3 bases, leaving 12 bases not matched to a gene. The CDR3 loop spans 16 amino acids. CDR1 is MDHEN, CDR2 SYDVKM, per germline.

CDR3 region: CASSQADRGDGDEQFF. In DNA, the CDR3 is TGTGCCAGCAGCCAAGCGGACAGGGGGGATGGGGATGAGCAGTTCTTC. The chain joins TRBV4-2 to TRBJ2-1; 10 bases line up with TRBD1. Germline CDR1 is LGHNA and CDR2 is YNFKEQ. The CDR3 length is 16 residues. The V gene end was trimmed by 1 base and the J gene end by 8 bases; junction bases not matched to a gene: 8.

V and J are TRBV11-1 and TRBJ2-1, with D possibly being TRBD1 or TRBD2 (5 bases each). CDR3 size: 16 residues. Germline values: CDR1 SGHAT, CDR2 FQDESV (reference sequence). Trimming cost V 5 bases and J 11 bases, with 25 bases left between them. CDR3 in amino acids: CASSAFGAGSTVKQFF. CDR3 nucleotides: TGTGCCAGCAGCGCCTTTGGGGCAGGGAGTACGGTTAAGCAGTTCTTC.

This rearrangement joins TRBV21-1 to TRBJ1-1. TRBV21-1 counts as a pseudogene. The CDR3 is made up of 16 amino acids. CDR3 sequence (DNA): TGTGCCAGCAGCAATTGTGGGTCAGCCGAGAACACTGAAGCTTTCTTT. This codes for CASSNCGSAENTEAFF.

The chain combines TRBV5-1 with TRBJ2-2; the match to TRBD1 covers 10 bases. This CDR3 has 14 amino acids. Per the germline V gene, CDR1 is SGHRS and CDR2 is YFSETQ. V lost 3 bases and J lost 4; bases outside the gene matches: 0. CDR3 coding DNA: TGCGCCAGCAGCTGGACAGGGGGCACCGGGGAGCTGTTTTTT. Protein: CASSWTGGTGELFF.

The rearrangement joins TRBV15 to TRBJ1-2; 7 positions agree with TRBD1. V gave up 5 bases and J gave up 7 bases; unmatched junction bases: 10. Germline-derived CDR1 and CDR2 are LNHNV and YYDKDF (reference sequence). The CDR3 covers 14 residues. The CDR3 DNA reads TGTGCCACCAGCCTCTCAGTCGCAGGGGGTGGCTACACCTTC. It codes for CATSLSVAGGGYTF.

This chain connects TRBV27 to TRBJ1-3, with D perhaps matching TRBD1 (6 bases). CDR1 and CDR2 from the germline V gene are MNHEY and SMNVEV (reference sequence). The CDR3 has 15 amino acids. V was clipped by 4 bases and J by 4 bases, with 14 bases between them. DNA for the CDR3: TGTGCCAGCAGTTACCAAGGGGGAACCGGAAACACCATATATTTT. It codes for CASSYQGGTGNTIYF.